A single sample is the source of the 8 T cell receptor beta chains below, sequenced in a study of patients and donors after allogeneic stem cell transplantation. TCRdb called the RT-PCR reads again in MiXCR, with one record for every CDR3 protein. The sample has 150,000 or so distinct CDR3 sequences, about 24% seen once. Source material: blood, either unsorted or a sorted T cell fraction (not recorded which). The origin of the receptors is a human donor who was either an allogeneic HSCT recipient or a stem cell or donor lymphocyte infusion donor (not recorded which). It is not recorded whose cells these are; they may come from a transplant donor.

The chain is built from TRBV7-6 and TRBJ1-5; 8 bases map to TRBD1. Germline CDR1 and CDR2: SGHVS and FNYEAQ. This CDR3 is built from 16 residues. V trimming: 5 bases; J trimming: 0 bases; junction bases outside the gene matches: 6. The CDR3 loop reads CASSGWDRYSNQPQHF. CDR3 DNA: TGTGCCAGCAGCGGATGGGACAGGTATAGCAATCAGCCCCAGCATTTT.

The CDR3 protein is CASNKGVGTGELFF. CDR3 nucleotide sequence: TGTGCCAGCAATAAGGGCGTAGGCACCGGGGAGCTGTTTTTT. The chain is built from TRBV6-2 or TRBV6-3 and TRBJ2-2; D remains ambiguous. Germline V gives CDR1 MNHEY, CDR2 SVGEGT. This CDR3 comprises 14 residues. V was clipped by 7 bases and J by 4 bases, with 13 bases between them.

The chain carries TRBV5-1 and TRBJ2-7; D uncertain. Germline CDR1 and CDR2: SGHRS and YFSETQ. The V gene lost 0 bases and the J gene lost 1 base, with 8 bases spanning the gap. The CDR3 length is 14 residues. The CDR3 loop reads CASSLDSISYEQYF. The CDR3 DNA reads TGCGCCAGCAGCTTGGATTCAATATCCTACGAGCAGTACTTC. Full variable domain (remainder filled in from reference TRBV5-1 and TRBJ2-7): KAGVTQTPRYLIKTRGQQVTLSCSPISGHRSVSWYQQTPGQGLQFLFEYFSETQRNKGNFPGRFSGRQFSNSRSEMNVSTLELGDSALYLCASSLDSISYEQYFGPGTRLTVT.

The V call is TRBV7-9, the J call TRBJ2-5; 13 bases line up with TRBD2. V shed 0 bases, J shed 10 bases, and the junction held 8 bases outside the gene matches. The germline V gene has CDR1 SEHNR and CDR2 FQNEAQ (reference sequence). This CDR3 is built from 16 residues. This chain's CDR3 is CASSLAGLAGNDDQYF. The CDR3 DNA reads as TGTGCCAGCAGCTTAGCGGGACTAGCGGGAAATGACGACCAGTACTTC.

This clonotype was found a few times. The CDR3 loop is CASSPRTGGESYEQYF. The CDR3 DNA sequence: TGTGCCAGCAGCCCCCGGACAGGGGGTGAATCCTACGAGCAGTACTTC. The rearrangement links TRBV5-6 to TRBJ2-7, with 10 nucleotides matching TRBD1. The V and J ends lost 4 bases and 1 base, in that order; junction bases with no gene match: 8. CDR3 length equals 16 residues. The germline CDR1 and CDR2 sequences are SGHDT and YYEEEE.

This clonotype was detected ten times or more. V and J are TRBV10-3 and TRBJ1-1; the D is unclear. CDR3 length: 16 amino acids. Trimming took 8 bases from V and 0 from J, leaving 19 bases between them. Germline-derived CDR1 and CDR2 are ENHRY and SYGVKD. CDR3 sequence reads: CAISESGEGMNTEAFF. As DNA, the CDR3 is TGTGCCATCTCAGAGTCGGGAGAAGGGATGAACACTGAAGCTTTCTTT.

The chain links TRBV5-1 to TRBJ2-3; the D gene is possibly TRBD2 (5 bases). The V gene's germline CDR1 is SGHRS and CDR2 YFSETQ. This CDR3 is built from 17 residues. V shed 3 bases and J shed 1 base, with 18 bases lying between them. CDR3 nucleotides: TGCGCCAGCAGCTATCTCAGGCGGGCTTTGGGCACAGATACGCAGTATTTT. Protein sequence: CASSYLRRALGTDTQYF.

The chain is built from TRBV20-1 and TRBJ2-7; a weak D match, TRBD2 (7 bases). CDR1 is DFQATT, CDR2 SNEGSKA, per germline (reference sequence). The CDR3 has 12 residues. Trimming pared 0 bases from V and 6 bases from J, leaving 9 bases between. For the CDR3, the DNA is TGCAGTGCTAGAGAAGGGGGGGTCGAGCAGTACTTC. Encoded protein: CSAREGGVEQYF.